These 26 T cell receptor beta chains originate from one sample sequenced in a study of T-cell reconstitution after alpha-beta-depleted transplantation in children. Preparing the TCRbeta library involved the use of unique molecular identifiers. TCRdb re-analysed the PCR reads in MiXCR, keeping a single row per CDR3 protein. The table shows about 58,000 distinct CDR3 sequences, with 44% occurring only once. The sequencing here drew on PBMCs, mostly from graft donor cells, taken 360 days after TCRalphabeta/CD19-depleted stem cell transplant. The receptors derive from a male patient between 5 and 17 years old who had a stem cell transplant for acute lymphoblastic leukemia, so the T cells may come from the graft donor.

The chain recombines TRBV7-8 with TRBJ2-5, with 9 bases matching TRBD2. Per the germline V gene, CDR1 is SGHVS and CDR2 is FQNEAQ. The CDR3 runs to 16 residues. Trimming cost V 2 bases and J 2 bases; bases outside gene matches: 6. CDR3 sequence (DNA): TGTGCCAGCAGCTTAAGTCGACTAGCGGCGCAAGAGACCCAGTACTTC. This encodes CASSLSRLAAQETQYF.

V and J are TRBV12-3 or TRBV12-4 and TRBJ2-3, with a tentative D call TRBD2 (6 bases). The CDR3 loop spans 18 amino acids. Trimming removed 3 bases from V and 2 bases from J, with 21 bases in between. In nucleotides, the CDR3 is TGTGCCAGCAGTTTGCGGGGCCTCTTCGGCCCGACCACAGATACGCAGTATTTT. Its protein product is CASSLRGLFGPTTDTQYF.

The rearrangement joins TRBV7-2 to TRBJ1-5, with D perhaps matching TRBD1 (6 bases). The germline V gene encodes CDR1 SGHTA and CDR2 FQGNSA. The CDR3 spans 15 residues. Trimming left V 1 base short and J 2 bases short, with 9 bases between. The CDR3 nucleotides are TGTGCCAGCAGCTTAGGGGGGGCAGGCAATCAGCCCCAGCATTTT. This encodes CASSLGGAGNQPQHF.

This clonotype was counted a few times. The rearrangement uses TRBV20-1 and TRBJ2-2; 8 positions agree with TRBD1. The CDR3 spans 18 residues. The J segment lost 6 bases and the V segment lost 3 bases, leaving 18 bases of the junction unmatched. In germline, CDR1 is DFQATT, CDR2 SNEGSKA (reference sequence). The CDR3 nucleotides are TGCAGTGCTAGTGGAGACCGGGACAGGAGGCGAGTTTCCGGGGAGCTGTTTTTT. Encoded protein: CSASGDRDRRRVSGELFF.

This chain links TRBV5-4 with TRBJ2-5; no reliable D call. The V end lost 3 bases, the J end lost 2 bases, and 8 bases lay between the germline ends. CDR3 size: 13 residues. Germline V lookup: CDR1 SGHNT, CDR2 YYREEE (reference sequence). This CDR3 is CASSSEWQETQYF. CDR3 sequence (DNA): TGTGCCAGCAGCTCGGAGTGGCAAGAGACCCAGTACTTC.

This clonotype was counted a single time. The gene calls are TRBV6-1 and TRBJ1-1; unclear D gene. The CDR3 is 12 residues long. V was shortened by 2 bases and J by 7 bases, with 8 bases between the two germline ends. CDR1 MNHNS and CDR2 SASEGT come from the germline V gene. The CDR3 sequence: CASSETWVEAFF. As DNA, the CDR3 is TGTGCCAGCAGTGAAACATGGGTTGAAGCTTTCTTT.

This chain connects TRBV2 to TRBJ2-7; 8 bases agree with TRBD2. V shed 1 base and J 5 bases; nucleotides not matched to a gene: 10. Per the germline V gene, CDR1 is SNHLY and CDR2 is FYNNEI. The CDR3 runs to 16 residues. The CDR3 bases are TGTGCCAGCAGTGAAGGTACGGGAGGGCCCGGCGACGAGCAGTACTTC. It codes for CASSEGTGGPGDEQYF.

The rearrangement links TRBV28 to TRBJ2-5; the D call may be TRBD1 or TRBD2 (5 bases each). The germline V gene encodes CDR1 MDHEN and CDR2 SYDVKM. This CDR3 contains 15 residues. The V end was cut by 2 bases, the J end by 1 base, with 11 bases between. CDR3 in DNA: TGTGCCAGCAGTTTAGGGACCCTCGTCCAAGAGACCCAGTACTTC. This translates into CASSLGTLVQETQYF.

This chain uses TRBV11-2 with TRBJ2-5; 7 nucleotides align to TRBD1. The length of the CDR3 is 16 residues. CDR1 and CDR2 from the germline V gene are SGHAT and FQNNGV. V shed 1 base, J shed 4 bases, and the junction held 9 bases outside the gene matches. This chain's CDR3 is CASSLGPQGMGETQYF. In nucleotides, the CDR3 is TGTGCCAGCAGCTTAGGGCCACAGGGGATGGGAGAGACCCAGTACTTC.

The chain combines TRBV12-3 or TRBV12-4 with TRBJ2-7; 10 nucleotides align to TRBD2. J gave up 1 base and V 0 bases, and 12 bases lay outside the gene matches. The CDR3 consists of 19 residues. CDR3 sequence (DNA): TGTGCCAGCAGTTTAGCGCCAACAATCTTAGCGGGAGGATCCTACGAGCAGTACTTC. Encoded protein: CASSLAPTILAGGSYEQYF.

The chain links TRBV5-6 to TRBJ2-2; D ambiguous. This CDR3 region has 13 residues. V was trimmed by 4 bases and J by 5 bases, leaving 9 bases between them. The germline V gene encodes CDR1 SGHDT and CDR2 YYEEEE. DNA for the CDR3: TGTGCCAGCAGCCCCGACTTAACCGGGGAGCTGTTTTTT. This gives the protein CASSPDLTGELFF. The variable domain in full, completed from reference TRBV5-6 and TRBJ2-2, reads DAGVTQSPTHLIKTRGQQVTLRCSPKSGHDTVSWYQQALGQGPQFIFQYYEEEERQRGNFPDRFSGHQFPNYSSELNVNALLLGDSALYLCASSPDLTGELFFGEGSRLTVL.

Note on this clonotype: The junction departs from the called germline gene at one end, perhaps through a read error. V gene TRBV7-8 combines with J gene TRBJ1-5; perhaps TRBD1 as D (5 bases). Germline V lookup: CDR1 SGHVS, CDR2 FQNEAQ. The CDR3 extends over 14 amino acids. The CDR3 bases are TGTGCCAGCAGCTTTCTTCAGGGAATTCAGCGCCAGCATTTT. Protein: CASSFLQGIQRQHF.

V usage is TRBV11-1 and J usage is TRBJ2-3; D call uncertain. Germline V gene sequence: CDR1 SGHAT, CDR2 FQDESV (reference sequence). Deletions cut 5 bases from V and 2 bases from J, with 8 bases between. CDR3 length: 13 amino acids. This chain's CDR3 is CASSRLNTDTQYF. In nucleotides, the CDR3 is TGTGCCAGCAGCCGTCTGAACACAGATACGCAGTATTTT.

The chain employs TRBV7-8 and TRBJ1-2; 7 bases fit TRBD1. This CDR3 is built from 19 residues. Germline CDR1 reads SGHVS; CDR2 reads FQNEAQ. The trim removed 4 bases at V and 1 base at J, leaving 18 bases unmatched. Here the CDR3 reads CASSSRGSDRVISNYGYTF. CDR3 in DNA: TGTGCCAGCAGCTCCAGGGGGTCTGACAGGGTTATAAGTAACTATGGCTACACCTTC. The full variable domain, with the rest looked up from reference TRBV7-8 and TRBJ1-2, is GAGVSQSPRYKVAKRGQDVALRCDPISGHVSLFWYQQALGQGPEFLTYFQNEAQLDKSGLPSDRFFAERPEGSVSTLKIQRTQQEDSAVYLCASSSRGSDRVISNYGYTFGSGTRLTVV.

Only a few counts were recorded for this clonotype. The chain couples TRBV29-1 to TRBJ1-2; D may be TRBD1 (5 bases). CDR1 is SQVTM and CDR2 is ANQGSEA in the germline V gene. CDR3 length: 11 amino acids. The germline V and J ends were trimmed by 1 base and 5 bases, with 5 bases remaining between them. CDR3 nucleotides: TGCAGCGTTGAAGGGGGGTATGGCTACACCTTC. Protein sequence: CSVEGGYGYTF.

The CDR3 protein is CATRGPSNTGELFF. DNA of the CDR3: TGTGCCACCAGAGGCCCTAGTAACACCGGGGAGCTGTTTTTT. This chain connects TRBV24-1 to TRBJ2-2, with D hard to call. CDR3 length: 14 amino acids. Trimming stripped 7 bases from V and 2 bases from J, with 10 bases between. From germline, CDR1 is KGHDR and CDR2 SFDVKD.

The chain is built from TRBV10-3 and TRBJ2-2; no definite D call. Germline CDR1 and CDR2: ENHRY and SYGVKD. The CDR3 is 14 amino acids. The ends were cut back, 0 bases at V and 1 base at J, with 3 bases in the middle. CDR3 sequence reads: CAISESRNTGELFF. CDR3 sequence (DNA): TGTGCCATCAGTGAGTCCAGGAACACCGGGGAGCTGTTTTTT.

CDR3 DNA sequence: TGTGCCAGCAGTTCACCTTCCCAGGGGAGTTCTAACTATGGCTACACCTTC. Translation: CASSSPSQGSSNYGYTF. This chain uses TRBV12-3 or TRBV12-4 with TRBJ1-2; TRBD1 is a possible D gene (6 bases). This CDR3 is 17 amino acids long. Trimming left V 4 bases short and J 0 bases short, with 18 bases between.

The CDR3 sequence is CATRTSGGSYEQYF. In nucleotides, the CDR3 is TGCGCCACCCGGACTAGCGGAGGATCCTACGAGCAGTACTTC. The gene calls are TRBV10-2 and TRBJ2-7; 10 bases match TRBD2. The CDR3 covers 14 residues. With 10 bases clipped from V and 1 base from J, the junction kept 7 bases outside the gene matches. Germline CDR1 and CDR2: WSHSY and SAAADI.

Many counts were recorded for this clonotype. The chain has TRBV5-1 and TRBJ2-7, with D possibly TRBD2 on 5 matching bases. This CDR3 is built from 15 residues. Germline CDR1 is SGHRS and CDR2 is YFSETQ. Trimming removed 4 bases at V and 1 base at J, with 15 bases between. The CDR3 sequence: CASSPDLASSYEQYF. CDR3 sequence (DNA): TGCGCCAGCAGCCCCGACCTAGCTTCATCCTACGAGCAGTACTTC.

This chain uses TRBV4-2 with TRBJ2-2; TRBD1 matches at 8 bases. The germline CDR1 and CDR2 sequences are LGHNA and YNFKEQ. CDR3 length: 16 residues. With V trimmed by 0 bases and J by 7 bases, 7 bases remained unmatched. The DNA for the CDR3 is TGTGCCAGCAGCCAAGAAGGGCAGGGGGCGATCGGGGAGCTGTTTTTT. Translated: CASSQEGQGAIGELFF.

This clonotype occurred a few times. The chain joins TRBV12-3 or TRBV12-4 to TRBJ2-1; 10 bases align to TRBD1. The CDR3 spans 13 residues. The J segment lost 9 bases and the V segment lost 3 bases, leaving 2 bases of the junction unmatched. The CDR3 here is CASSFRTGGEQFF. The CDR3 nucleotides are TGTGCCAGCAGTTTTAGGACAGGGGGTGAGCAGTTCTTC.

V and J are TRBV7-3 and TRBJ2-7; 9 positions match TRBD1. This CDR3 region has 11 residues. The ends lost 7 bases at V and 10 bases at J; junction bases unmatched: 5. Germline V CDR1 and CDR2: SGHTA, FQGTGA. The CDR3 sequence: CASIGQGFQYF. CDR3 coding DNA: TGTGCCAGCATAGGACAGGGGTTCCAGTACTTC. The full variable domain, with the rest looked up from reference TRBV7-3 and TRBJ2-7, is GAGVSQTPSNKVTEKGKYVELRCDPISGHTALYWYRQSLGQGPEFLIYFQGTGAADDSGLPNDRFFAVRPEGSVSTLKIQRTERGDSAVYLCASIGQGFQYFGPGTRLTVT.

This clonotype was observed a handful of times. The CDR3 DNA reads TGTGCCAGCAGCAGGAACGGGGCAGAATCGAGCACAGATACGCAGTATTTT. Its translation: CASSRNGAESSTDTQYF. The chain employs TRBV6-1 and TRBJ2-3; D is perhaps TRBD1 or TRBD2 (5 bases each). Germline-derived CDR1 and CDR2 are MNHNS and SASEGT. V dropped 6 bases and J dropped 0 bases, with 19 bases sitting between them. This CDR3 comprises 17 residues.

Here the CDR3 DNA reads TGTGCCAGCAGCCCTCGCCTCGGACTAGCGGGAGTGGCCGGGGAGCTGTTTTTT. This translates into CASSPRLGLAGVAGELFF. This chain uses TRBV11-2 with TRBJ2-2, with TRBD2 matching 13 bases. Germline-derived CDR1 and CDR2 are SGHAT and FQNNGV. This CDR3 has 18 residues. Losses at the gene ends were 5 bases for V and 6 bases for J; bases not matched to a gene: 12.

The chain carries TRBV4-3 and TRBJ2-1, with a weak D call TRBD2 (6 bases). Trimming left V 3 bases short and J 2 bases short, with 11 bases between. Germline CDR1 LGHNA, CDR2 YSLEER. This CDR3 region has 15 residues. This CDR3 is CASSHRDSPYNEQFF. CDR3 coding DNA: TGCGCCAGCAGCCACCGGGACTCCCCCTACAATGAGCAGTTCTTC.